The 5 T cell receptor beta chains in this list originate from one sample, sequenced in a study of cytomegalovirus exposure and HLA in healthy donors. Both 60 Vbeta primers and 13 Jbeta primers went into the PCR. The method was immunoSEQ multiplex PCR; TCRdb's version includes in-frame clones alone and lacks a portion of them. The table lists 120,000 or so clones, about 86% of them singletons. The specimen was PBMCs. Receptors originate from a woman aged 40 to 50 in good health and CMV-seronegative.

The rearrangement links TRBV21-1 to TRBJ2-5; the D call TRBD1 from the table was never checked on the DNA. TRBV21-1 is marked as a pseudogene. The CDR3 is 16 residues long. CDR3: CASSTPGDKFQETQYF. In DNA, the CDR3 is TGTGCCAGCAGCACCCCCGGGGACAAATTCCAAGAGACCCAGTACTTC.

The chain carries TRBV30 and TRBJ2-5; 7 bases agree with TRBD2. CDR1 is GTSNPN and CDR2 is SVGIG in the germline V gene (reference sequence). J was trimmed by 5 bases and V by 7 bases; bases with no gene match: 13. This CDR3 has 14 residues. The chain's CDR3 is CASTAAGSWETQYF. CDR3 sequence (DNA): TGTGCCTCCACGGCAGCGGGGTCCTGGGAGACCCAGTACTTC. Looking up the rest from reference TRBV30 and TRBJ2-5 gives the full variable domain: SQTIHQWPATLVQPVGSPLSLECTVEGTSNPNLYWYRQAAGRGLQLLFYSVGIGQISSEVPQNLSASRPQDRQFILSSKKLLLSDSGFYLCASTAAGSWETQYFGPGTRLLVL.

The chain links TRBV7-3 to TRBJ2-1; the match to TRBD2 covers 10 bases. The CDR3 loop spans 15 amino acids. V was clipped by 2 bases and J by 9 bases; unmatched bases: 7. The germline gives CDR1 SGHTA, CDR2 FQGTGA. CDR3 in amino acids: CASSLESGRATEQFF. The CDR3, as DNA: TGTGCCAGCAGCTTAGAAAGCGGGAGGGCCACTGAGCAGTTCTTC.

This clone has just a few counts. V usage is TRBV5-4 and J usage is TRBJ2-1; the match to TRBD2 covers 11 bases. The CDR3 is made up of 14 amino acids. Trimming cost V 4 bases and J 14 bases; bases outside gene matches: 11. CDR1 is SGHNT, CDR2 YYREEE, per germline (reference sequence). DNA of the CDR3: TGTGCCAGCAGCCTACCCTCTAGCGGGAGGTCTGAGTTCTTC. This gives the protein CASSLPSSGRSEFF. The full variable domain, with the rest looked up from reference TRBV5-4 and TRBJ2-1, is ETGVTQSPTHLIKTRGQQVTLRCSSQSGHNTVSWYQQALGQGPQFIFQYYREEENGRGNFPPRFSGLQFPNYSSELNVNALELDDSALYLCASSLPSSGRSEFFGPGTRLTVL.

The V and J genes are TRBV5-5 and TRBJ2-7, with 10 positions matching TRBD1. Germline V gene data show CDR1 as SGHKS and CDR2 as YYEKEE (reference sequence). Trimming removed 4 bases from V and 6 bases from J; junction bases left unmatched: 4. This CDR3 spans 13 amino acids. DNA of the CDR3: TGTGCCAGCAGCACCTGGACAGGGGGCGAGCAGTACTTC. It is translated as CASSTWTGGEQYF.